This TCR beta chain was retrieved from a study of cytomegalovirus exposure and HLA in healthy donors. Study-wide background: Of a few hundred genotyped donors, roughly 76% grouped in the Caucasian-associated ancestry cluster.

Note on this clone: Its specificity is not known.

Per germline, CDR1 SEHNR and CDR2 FQNEAQ (reference sequence). This CDR3 is 14 amino acids long. V was trimmed by 1 base and J by 3 bases, leaving 6 bases between them. The study's findings and limits: Versus the approximately 720-donor mean, an Asian-associated ancestry cluster reportedly showed fewer N-insertions in a later analysis.

PCR involved 60 Vbeta and 13 Jbeta primers. As originally analysed: Approximately 79 million unique TCR beta chains, around 11 million of them shared, were counted by a later analysis. Produced via immunoSEQ multiplex PCR; TCRdb's table is partial and in-frame only. Clone size and the V and J calls come from that table; the DNA yielded D and trimming. The sample shows 150,000 to 200,000 clones, around 79% of them seen only once. The TCR was taken from a woman aged 45-59 years in good health and CMV-seronegative. The rearrangement joins TRBV7-9 to TRBJ1-4; the D is unclear. Input material: PBMCs. The CDR3 coding sequence is TGTGCCAGCAGCTTAGGTCGGTCTAATGAAAAACTGTTTTTT. Translating gives CASSLGRSNEKLFF. Complete variable domain (other parts from reference TRBV7-9 and TRBJ1-4): DTGVSQNPRHKITKRGQNVTFRCDPISEHNRLYWYRQTLGQGPEFLTYFQNEAQLEKSRLLSDRFSAERPKGSFSTLEIQRTEQGDSAMYLCASSLGRSNEKLFFGSGTQLSVL.